Listed below are T cell receptor beta chains from one sample, sequenced in a study of cytomegalovirus exposure and HLA in healthy donors. The method was immunoSEQ multiplex PCR; TCRdb's version includes in-frame clones alone and lacks a portion of them. The table includes 90,000 to 100,000 clones, 76% detected once. The material sequenced was PBMCs. These receptors were taken from a middle-aged man in good health and CMV-seronegative. Both conserved end residues are part of each CDR3. The D gene is left open where the match is weak. Part of the rows lack a size; the others show once, few, many or a class for expanded clones.

.	TRBV5-6	TRBJ2-7	.	CASSSNTAYEQYF	TGTGCCAGCAGCTCCAATACGGCCTACGAGCAGTACTTC
.	TRBV9	TRBJ1-2	once	CASSGHRVGSYGYTF	TGTGCCAGCAGCGGACACAGGGTGGGTAGCTATGGCTACACCTTC
.	TRBV7-9	TRBJ2-7	once	CASSLDQAGPYEQYF	TGTGCCAGCAGCTTAGATCAGGCGGGGCCCTACGAGCAGTACTTC
TRBD1	TRBV5-5	TRBJ2-7	once	CASSRPGQGYEQYF	TGTGCCAGCAGCAGACCAGGACAGGGCTACGAGCAGTACTTC
TRBD1	TRBV4-3	TRBJ2-6	.	CASSQDVQGGLISGANVLTF	TGCGCCAGCAGCCAAGACGTACAGGGGGGCCTGATCTCTGGGGCCAACGTCCTGACTTTC
.	TRBV15	TRBJ1-1	.	CATRPPKPHGHHTEAFF	TGTGCCACCAGACCTCCTAAGCCCCACGGACACCACACTGAAGCTTTCTTT
.	TRBV4-3	TRBJ2-5	.	CASSQVWSAEEGETQYF	TGCGCCAGCAGCCAAGTATGGAGCGCGGAGGAGGGGGAGACCCAGTACTTC
.	TRBV14	TRBJ2-1	.	CASSRNPGNEQFF	TGTGCCAGCAGCCGAAACCCGGGGAATGAGCAGTTCTTC
TRBD2	TRBV9	TRBJ2-3	.	CASSVGGRGSTDTQYF	TGTGCCAGCAGCGTGGGAGGGCGCGGGTCCACAGATACGCAGTATTTT
.	TRBV9	TRBJ1-6	.	CASSVAQGISYNSPLHF	TGTGCCAGCAGCGTAGCCCAGGGTATATCCTATAATTCACCCCTCCACTTT
.	TRBV2	TRBJ2-3	.	CASRGAFGTDTQYF	TGTGCCAGCAGAGGGGCGTTTGGCACAGATACGCAGTATTTT
TRBD2	TRBV4-1	TRBJ2-5	.	CASSHDGLAEETQYF	TGCGCCAGCAGCCATGATGGACTAGCGGAAGAGACCCAGTACTTC
TRBD2	TRBV30	TRBJ2-3	.	CAWRTLSGRADTQYF	TGTGCCTGGAGGACACTTAGCGGGAGGGCAGATACGCAGTATTTT
.	TRBV6-6	TRBJ2-1	.	CASSYSYLEQFF	TGTGCCAGCAGTTACTCCTACCTTGAGCAGTTCTTC
.	TRBV25-1	TRBJ2-7	few	CASSEDGTWTAEQYF	TGTGCCAGCAGTGAAGACGGGACATGGACGGCCGAGCAGTACTTC
.	TRBV7-7	TRBJ2-5	.	CASSLAGQKETQYF	TGTGCCAGCAGCTTAGCTGGCCAGAAAGAGACCCAGTACTTC
.	TRBV19	TRBJ2-1	.	CASSIDLRGYEQFF	TGTGCCAGTAGTATAGATCTCAGGGGCTATGAGCAGTTCTTC
.	TRBV11-2	TRBJ2-7	.	CASSLRTAYEQYF	TGTGCCAGCAGCTTAAGGACAGCTTACGAGCAGTACTTC
TRBD2	TRBV2	TRBJ2-1	.	CAARREGSYNEQFF	TGTGCCGCACGGCGGGAGGGCTCCTACAATGAGCAGTTCTTC
.	TRBV21-1	TRBJ2-5	once	CASSTQSGQETQYF	TGTGCCAGCAGCACCCAGAGCGGCCAAGAGACCCAGTACTTC
.	TRBV6-5	TRBJ1-1	few	CASSLRRGTEAFF	TGTGCCAGCAGTTTACGAAGGGGAACTGAAGCTTTCTTT
.	TRBV7-6	TRBJ1-5	.	CASSFRGRGEYPQHF	TGTGCCAGCAGCTTTCGTGGACGGGGAGAGTATCCCCAGCATTTT
TRBD2	TRBV7-6	TRBJ2-1	.	CASSTTSGRAGGNEQFF	TGTGCCAGCAGCACCACTAGCGGGAGGGCCGGTGGCAATGAGCAGTTCTTC
.	TRBV7-9	TRBJ1-1	.	CSSSPSGGLEAFF	TGTTCCAGCAGCCCTAGTGGAGGGCTTGAGGCTTTCTTT
TRBD1	TRBV28	TRBJ1-1	few	CASRIRGGVRDTEAFF	TGTGCCAGCAGGATCAGAGGGGGCGTGAGGGACACTGAAGCTTTCTTT
.	TRBV29-1	TRBJ2-7	.	CSVVVVSVAYEQYF	TGCAGCGTTGTAGTGGTTAGCGTGGCCTACGAGCAGTACTTC
.	TRBV5-4	TRBJ2-5	.	CASSPRTRLEEGERETQYF	TGTGCCAGCAGCCCGAGAACGCGACTAGAGGAAGGGGAGCGAGAGACCCAGTACTTC
TRBD1	TRBV10-3	TRBJ2-7	once	CAIRQGQGAYEQYF	TGTGCCATCAGGCAGGGTCAGGGGGCCTACGAGCAGTACTTC
TRBD2	TRBV10-1	TRBJ2-2	.	CASSSHPGLAKTGELFF	TGCGCCAGCAGTTCCCACCCGGGACTAGCCAAAACCGGGGAGCTGTTTTTT
.	TRBV27	TRBJ2-3	.	CASSLELAADTQYF	TGTGCCAGCAGTTTAGAACTAGCTGCCGATACGCAGTATTTT
TRBD2	TRBV10-1	TRBJ2-7	.	CASSGESSGSSEQYF	TGCGCCAGCAGTGGGGAGTCTAGCGGGAGTTCCGAGCAGTACTTC
TRBD2	TRBV4-1	TRBJ2-4	.	CASSQVTSVSKNIQYF	TGCGCCAGCAGCCAAGTGACTAGCGTATCCAAAAACATTCAGTACTTC
.	TRBV9	TRBJ2-5	.	CASSVSSVQETQYF	TGTGCCAGCAGCGTATCGTCGGTACAAGAGACCCAGTACTTC
.	TRBV2	TRBJ1-1	.	CASSENRDDNTEAFF	TGTGCCAGCAGTGAAAACAGGGATGACAACACTGAAGCTTTCTTT
.	TRBV20-1	TRBJ1-1	few	CSASVNTEAFF	TGCAGTGCTTCAGTGAACACTGAAGCTTTCTTT
.	TRBV28	TRBJ1-4	.	CASSLMGDKQYEKLFF	TGTGCCAGCAGTCTTATGGGGGACAAACAATATGAAAAACTGTTTTTT
.	TRBV7-2	TRBJ1-3	.	CASSLWESSGNTIYF	TGTGCCAGCAGCTTATGGGAGAGCTCTGGAAACACCATATATTTT
.	TRBV7-8	TRBJ2-7	.	CASSPDHRFAYEQYF	TGTGCCAGCAGCCCAGACCACAGGTTTGCCTACGAGCAGTACTTC
.	TRBV5-6	TRBJ2-1	.	CASSSLGLQFF	TGTGCCAGCAGCTCCCTAGGCTTGCAGTTCTTC
TRBD1	TRBV7-9	TRBJ2-7	.	CASSSRTGEAYEQYF	TGTGCCAGCAGCTCGCGGACAGGGGAGGCCTACGAGCAGTACTTC
TRBD2	TRBV4-2	TRBJ2-7	.	CASSQKLAGGPYSYEQYF	TGTGCCAGCAGCCAAAAACTAGCGGGGGGACCATACTCCTACGAGCAGTACTTC
TRBD2	TRBV28	TRBJ2-7	few	CASSSSSGSGYEQYF	TGTGCCAGCAGTTCCTCTAGCGGGAGTGGCTACGAGCAGTACTTC
TRBD2	TRBV5-4	TRBJ2-3	.	CASSLPSGIRADTQYF	TGTGCCAGCAGCCTCCCTAGCGGGATCCGGGCGGATACGCAGTATTTT